This T cell receptor (beta chain) was identified in a study of blood T cell repertoires in COVID-19. This table comes from immunoSEQ multiplex PCR, and its TCRdb copy is limited to in-frame clones, with some not included. The sample includes 300,000 to 350,000 clones, over 80% seen only once; the top ten take 9.9%. The CDR3 consists of 20 residues. The sequence was obtained from a young man with COVID-19, enrolled during active disease. The sequenced sample consisted of peripheral blood. The chain uses TRBV21-1 and TRBJ2-7; the D call in the table, TRBD2, was not verified against the DNA. TRBV21-1 is classified as a pseudogene. In nucleotides, the CDR3 is TGTGCCAGCAGCAAAAACCATCGGGGATTTGAACCGACGGTCGCCTACGAGCAGTACTTC. It encodes CASSKNHRGFEPTVAYEQYF.